These 17 T cell receptor beta chains originate from one sample sequenced in a study of T cell responses to AZD1222 COVID-19 vaccine. Assay used: immunoSEQ multiplex PCR; TCRdb lists only in-frame clones, some missing. In the table there are about 160,000 clones, over 75% of which are singletons. The sequenced sample was peripheral blood, obtained on day 0 of AZD1222 vaccination. The receptors come from an adult in good health.

This rearrangement joins TRBV11-2 to TRBJ2-5; D remains unclear. CDR3 length: 12 amino acids. CDR1 and CDR2 (germline): SGHAT, FQNNGV. Trimming took 1 base from V and 4 from J, leaving 4 bases between them. CDR3 bases: TGTGCCAGCAGCTTAGCCCGAGAGACCCAGTACTTC. Protein product: CASSLARETQYF.

DNA of the CDR3: TGCAGTGCTAGTGATAAGGGCGACTTCTATGGCTACACCTTC. Its protein product is CSASDKGDFYGYTF. The rearrangement links TRBV20-1 to TRBJ1-2; no firm D call. The CDR3 totals 14 residues. CDR1 DFQATT and CDR2 SNEGSKA come from the germline V gene (reference sequence). V lost 3 bases, J lost 4 bases, and 15 bases lay in between.

This rearrangement joins TRBV5-1 to TRBJ1-3; D is possibly TRBD1 (6 bases). Deletions cut 4 bases from V and 2 bases from J, with 10 bases between. The germline V gene has CDR1 SGHRS and CDR2 YFSETQ. CDR3 length: 14 amino acids. The CDR3 region has the DNA TGCGCCAGCAGCGCCGACAGGCCTGGAAACACCATATATTTT. Its translation is CASSADRPGNTIYF.

This clone occurred once. The chain has TRBV29-1 and TRBJ2-1; 9 bases line up with TRBD1. The V gene end was trimmed by 2 bases and the J gene end by 3 bases; junction bases not matched to a gene: 8. Germline-derived CDR1 and CDR2 are SQVTM and ANQGSEA. The CDR3 loop spans 16 amino acids. The chain's CDR3 is CSVERPGQGSYNEQFF. The CDR3 nucleotides are TGCAGCGTTGAACGGCCGGGACAGGGAAGCTACAATGAGCAGTTCTTC.

The CDR3 region is CASRASGTGYGYTF. DNA of the CDR3: TGCGCCAGCCGCGCATCCGGGACAGGGTATGGCTACACCTTC. This chain joins TRBV5-1 and TRBJ1-2; 9 bases map to TRBD1. This CDR3 is built from 14 residues. Trimming took 7 bases from V and 5 from J; bases not matched to a gene: 9. Germline V gives CDR1 SGHRS, CDR2 YFSETQ.

The chain combines TRBV7-9 with TRBJ2-5, with 8 positions matching TRBD2. This CDR3 spans 18 amino acids. Trimming cost V 5 bases and J 0 bases; bases outside gene matches: 14. CDR1 is SEHNR and CDR2 is FQNEAQ in the germline V gene (reference sequence). CDR3 nucleotides: TGTGCCAGCAGCCATCCTGGGGCGACTAGCGTGTACCAAGAGACCCAGTACTTC. As protein: CASSHPGATSVYQETQYF.

The chain uses TRBV29-1 and TRBJ2-7; 8 bases line up with TRBD1. The germline CDR1 and CDR2 sequences are SQVTM and ANQGSEA. The ends lost 7 bases at V and 2 bases at J; junction bases unmatched: 10. This CDR3 comprises 14 residues. CDR3 amino acids: CSGAPGQEAYEQYV. The CDR3 bases are TGCAGCGGCGCCCCGGGACAGGAAGCCTACGAGCAGTACGTC.

The chain employs TRBV14 and TRBJ1-2; D remains ambiguous. Germline assignment: CDR1 SGHDN and CDR2 FVKESK. The CDR3 is 14 amino acids. Trimming left V 2 bases short and J 1 base short, with 8 bases between. CDR3 DNA sequence: TGTGCCAGCAGCCAACTCAGTTTTAACTATGGCTACACCTTC. Encoded protein: CASSQLSFNYGYTF.

The V and J genes are TRBV5-1 and TRBJ2-7; maybe TRBD2 (5 bases). Looked up from germline, CDR1 is SGHRS and CDR2 is YFSETQ. CDR3 length: 15 residues. Trimming took off 0 bases at V and 4 bases at J, with 14 bases between the two ends. DNA for the CDR3: TGCGCCAGCAGCTTGGCCAGCGGCCAGCAGTACGAGCAGTACGTC. Translating gives CASSLASGQQYEQYV.

The chain carries TRBV19 and TRBJ2-1; D not resolved. The CDR3 runs 14 residues. The germline gives CDR1 LNHDA, CDR2 SQIVND (reference sequence). V lost 7 bases and J lost 7, with 17 bases in between. In nucleotides, the CDR3 is TGTGCCAGTACTCTGGGCGGCCGATGGAATGAGCAGTTCTTC. Translation gives CASTLGGRWNEQFF.

This clone showed up just once. The chain couples TRBV18 to TRBJ1-2; 7 nucleotides match TRBD1. Unmatched junction bases numbered 5, after V lost 3 bases and J lost 4 bases. Germline V lookup: CDR1 KGHSH, CDR2 LQKENI. The CDR3 contains 14 residues. Here the CDR3 DNA reads TGTGCCAGCTCACCGGGCAGGGGGGGCTATGGCTACACCTTC. Amino acid sequence: CASSPGRGGYGYTF.

The gene calls are TRBV7-9 and TRBJ2-3, with 7 bases lining up with TRBD1. The germline gives CDR1 SEHNR, CDR2 FQNEAQ (reference sequence). The CDR3 sequence is 16 residues long. V trimming: 5 bases; J trimming: 9 bases; junction bases outside the gene matches: 17. CDR3 coding DNA: TGTGCCAGCAGCACAGACAGGGCTCGAATACCTCTAACGCAGTATTTT. Protein: CASSTDRARIPLTQYF.

CDR3 sequence: CASSPTGHETQYF. In nucleotides, the CDR3 is TGTGCCAGCAGCCCGACAGGGCACGAGACCCAGTACTTC. The genes are TRBV5-6 and TRBJ2-5; 7 bases align to TRBD1. The CDR3 loop spans 13 amino acids. V was pared by 4 bases and J by 5 bases, with 5 bases of the junction left unmatched. Germline values: CDR1 SGHDT, CDR2 YYEEEE.

The chain is built from TRBV2 and TRBJ1-1; D is possibly TRBD1 (6 bases). V gave up 10 bases and J gave up 5 bases, with 23 bases separating them. The length of the CDR3 is 15 residues. The germline V gene encodes CDR1 SNHLY and CDR2 FYNNEI. The DNA of the CDR3 is TGTGCCACCGCGAAGACAGGAACCATGGGGACTGAAGCTTTCTTT. It encodes CATAKTGTMGTEAFF.

The rearrangement uses TRBV13 and TRBJ1-4; D is ambiguous. The CDR3 covers 14 residues. The ends were cut back, 3 bases at V and 7 bases at J, with 12 bases in the middle. Germline CDR1 PRHDT, CDR2 FYEKMQ (reference sequence). In DNA, the CDR3 is TGTGCCAGCAGCTTCGGTAGGGCGGGTGAAAAACTGTTTTTT. Its translation: CASSFGRAGEKLFF.

The CDR3 DNA is TGTGCCAGCAGTCGCGACAGCGGTGGGTATGAAAAACTGTTTTTT. This sequence encodes CASSRDSGGYEKLFF. The rearrangement uses TRBV6-5 and TRBJ1-4; a possible D gene is TRBD1 (5 bases). There are 15 residues in the CDR3. Germline assignment: CDR1 MNHEY and CDR2 SVGAGI. V gave up 5 bases and J gave up 6 bases, with 16 bases separating them.

The gene calls are TRBV6-5 and TRBJ1-4; tentatively, D is TRBD1 (6 bases). Germline CDR1 and CDR2: MNHEY and SVGAGI. V lost 0 bases and J lost 7, with 12 bases in between. The CDR3 extends over 15 amino acids. DNA of the CDR3: TGTGCCAGCAGTTACTCGAAGAGGGGGGCTGAAAAACTGTTTTTT. This gives the protein CASSYSKRGAEKLFF.